Presented here are 29 T cell receptor beta chains from one specimen sequenced in a study of blood T cell repertoires in COVID-19. Clones were read by immunoSEQ multiplex PCR, and TCRdb kept only the in-frame ones, dropping some. This sample has 20,000 or so clones; 89% occur once, and the top ten carry roughly a fifth. Sequences were obtained from peripheral blood. These receptors were obtained from a human donor in a cohort sampled during active COVID-19.

The chain has TRBV15 and TRBJ2-3; 13 nucleotides match TRBD2. This CDR3 spans 18 amino acids. The trim removed 1 base at V and 4 bases at J, leaving 8 bases unmatched. Per the germline V gene, CDR1 is LNHNV and CDR2 is YYDKDF (reference sequence). The CDR3, as DNA: TGTGCCACCAGCAGAGGAACTAGCGGGAGGGGGTTTCCAGATACGCAGTATTTT. This codes for CATSRGTSGRGFPDTQYF.

This clone showed up just a few times. The J gene is TRBJ1-2, the V gene TRBV19, with D maybe TRBD1 (5 bases). This CDR3 contains 17 residues. Germline lookup yields CDR1 LNHDA and CDR2 SQIVND (reference sequence). V dropped 5 bases and J dropped 4 bases, with 23 bases sitting between them. The CDR3 region has the DNA TGTGCCAGTAGTCGCCAGGCCGGGACTTCCTTTTTCTATGGCTACACCTTC. This gives the protein CASSRQAGTSFFYGYTF.

V and J are TRBV7-9 and TRBJ2-7; 11 bases fit TRBD2. V was pared by 5 bases and J by 3 bases, with 6 bases of the junction left unmatched. This CDR3 spans 15 amino acids. Germline-derived CDR1 and CDR2 are SEHNR and FQNEAQ (reference sequence). CDR3 amino acids: CASSGTLAGGYEQYF. CDR3 coding DNA: TGTGCCAGCAGCGGTACTCTAGCGGGAGGCTACGAGCAGTACTTC. Full variable domain (remainder filled in from reference TRBV7-9 and TRBJ2-7): DTGVSQNPRHKITKRGQNVTFRCDPISEHNRLYWYRQTLGQGPEFLTYFQNEAQLEKSRLLSDRFSAERPKGSFSTLEIQRTEQGDSAMYLCASSGTLAGGYEQYFGPGTRLTVT.

The chain links TRBV19 to TRBJ2-1, with D tentatively TRBD2 (5 bases). Deletions cut 1 base from V and 2 bases from J, with 12 bases between. Looked up from germline, CDR1 is LNHDA and CDR2 is SQIVND (reference sequence). The CDR3 consists of 16 residues. CDR3 sequence (DNA): TGTGCCAGTAGTATAGCTGAGGGAACCGCCTACAATGAGCAGTTCTTC. This sequence encodes CASSIAEGTAYNEQFF.

The rearrangement uses TRBV5-1 and TRBJ2-1, with 11 bases matching TRBD2. Per the germline V gene, CDR1 is SGHRS and CDR2 is YFSETQ. This CDR3 is 16 amino acids long. The trim removed 0 bases at V and 5 bases at J, leaving 4 bases unmatched. The CDR3 DNA reads TGCGCCAGCAGCTTGGCCGGGACTAGCGGAAACAATGAGCAGTTCTTC. Its translation is CASSLAGTSGNNEQFF.

The chain couples TRBV27 to TRBJ2-2, with D possibly TRBD1 on 6 matching bases. The CDR3 is 18 amino acids. The V end was cut by 5 bases, the J end by 0 bases, with 19 bases between. Germline V gene sequence: CDR1 MNHEY, CDR2 SMNVEV (reference sequence). The CDR3 sequence: CASSRKPRQVSNTGELFF. CDR3 nucleotide sequence: TGTGCCAGCAGTCGAAAACCCCGACAGGTCTCGAACACCGGGGAGCTGTTTTTT.

This chain joins TRBV2 and TRBJ2-7; TRBD2 aligns across 11 bases. This CDR3 has 14 amino acids. Trimming took 5 bases from V and 2 from J; bases not matched to a gene: 2. The germline V gene has CDR1 SNHLY and CDR2 FYNNEI. CDR3 amino acids: CASSIAGGTYEQYF. DNA for the CDR3: TGTGCCAGCAGTATAGCGGGGGGGACCTACGAGCAGTACTTC.

V gene TRBV5-1 combines with J gene TRBJ2-1, with 15 bases aligning to TRBD2. J lost 14 bases, V lost 4 bases, and 7 bases had no gene match. The CDR3 is 14 residues long. Germline V CDR1 and CDR2: SGHRS, YFSETQ. In DNA, the CDR3 is TGCGCCAGCAGCCAACGGACTAGCGGGGGGGCGGAGTTCTTC. Translated: CASSQRTSGGAEFF.

The chain links TRBV30 to TRBJ2-5; TRBD2 agrees at 8 bases. V lost 8 bases and J lost 1; bases outside the gene matches: 9. CDR1 is GTSNPN, CDR2 SVGIG, per germline (reference sequence). The CDR3 loop spans 14 amino acids. The CDR3 reads CAGSAGGVQETQYF. In nucleotides, the CDR3 is TGTGCCGGGTCGGCCGGGGGGGTCCAAGAGACCCAGTACTTC.

V and J are TRBV30 and TRBJ2-2, with 9 nucleotides matching TRBD1. The CDR3 is 13 residues long. Germline loops: CDR1 GTSNPN, CDR2 SVGIG (reference sequence). J gave up 6 bases and V 5 bases, and 4 bases lay outside the gene matches. The CDR3 coding sequence is TGTGCCTGGCGACAGGGGGGCTCCGGGGAGCTGTTTTTT. Its protein is CAWRQGGSGELFF.

This chain joins TRBV5-1 and TRBJ2-7, with TRBD1 matching 10 bases. The CDR3 sequence is 13 residues long. CDR1 is SGHRS and CDR2 is YFSETQ in the germline V gene. Germline trimming cut 4 bases from V and 6 bases from J; bases unmatched to any gene: 4. CDR3 DNA: TGCGCCAGCAGCCGACAGGGGGCGGTCGAGCAGTACTTC. This sequence encodes CASSRQGAVEQYF.

The chain employs TRBV5-5 and TRBJ1-2, with TRBD1 identical over 12 bases. With V trimmed by 1 base and J by 4 bases, 11 bases remained unmatched. The CDR3 runs 18 residues. CDR1 and CDR2 from the germline V gene are SGHKS and YYEKEE (reference sequence). In DNA form, the CDR3 reads TGTGCCAGCAGCTTGCCCGGCCTCGGGACAGGGGGCATCTATGGCTACACCTTC. It yields the protein CASSLPGLGTGGIYGYTF. The full variable domain, its missing parts supplied by reference TRBV5-5 and TRBJ1-2, is DAGVTQSPTHLIKTRGQQVTLRCSPISGHKSVSWYQQVLGQGPQFIFQYYEKEERGRGNFPDRFSARQFPNYSSELNVNALLLGDSALYLCASSLPGLGTGGIYGYTFGSGTRLTVV.

This chain links TRBV27 with TRBJ2-7; 15 bases map to TRBD2. Germline CDR1 MNHEY, CDR2 SMNVEV (reference sequence). The ends lost 0 bases at V and 6 bases at J; junction bases unmatched: 0. This CDR3 has 15 residues. The CDR3 DNA is TGTGCCAGCAGTTTATCGGGACTAGCGGGAGGCGAGCAGTACTTC. Amino acids: CASSLSGLAGGEQYF.

This chain joins TRBV18 and TRBJ2-7; 11 bases are a match to TRBD2. The CDR3 has 17 residues. V was pared by 3 bases and J by 3 bases, with 10 bases of the junction left unmatched. The germline V gene encodes CDR1 KGHSH and CDR2 LQKENI. DNA of the CDR3: TGTGCCAGCTCACCGGCCGGGACTAGCGGTTTCCTCTACGAGCAGTACTTC. Its translation: CASSPAGTSGFLYEQYF.

The chain uses TRBV7-7 and TRBJ2-5; weak D call: TRBD1 (6 bases). The germline gives CDR1 SSHAT, CDR2 FNYEAQ (reference sequence). The length of the CDR3 is 14 residues. V was pared by 0 bases and J by 5 bases, with 10 bases between. CDR3 residues: CASSLAWQGETQYF. The CDR3 nucleotides are TGTGCCAGCAGCTTAGCGTGGCAGGGGGAGACCCAGTACTTC.

This sequence joins TRBV27 and TRBJ1-2, with 7 bases matching TRBD1. The V and J ends lost 4 bases and 4 bases, in that order; junction bases with no gene match: 6. CDR3 length: 14 residues. Germline CDR1 is MNHEY and CDR2 is SMNVEV (reference sequence). The CDR3 region has the DNA TGTGCCAGCAGTTCCACAAGGGACAGCTATGGCTACACCTTC. It encodes CASSSTRDSYGYTF.

V usage is TRBV3-1 (or the pseudogene TRBV3-2) and J usage is TRBJ2-7; TRBD1 might be the D (5 bases). In germline, CDR1 is LGHDT, CDR2 YNNKEL (reference sequence). Deletions cut 4 bases from V and 5 bases from J, with 9 bases between. CDR3 length: 12 residues. CDR3 amino acids: CASSRTGDEQYF. Here the CDR3 DNA reads TGTGCCAGCAGCCGAACAGGCGACGAGCAGTACTTC.

The CDR3, as DNA: TGTGCCAGCAGAGGGACTAGCGGGTCCGGGACCCAGTACTTC. Translated: CASRGTSGSGTQYF. This chain joins TRBV6-5 and TRBJ2-5; 12 positions match TRBD2. The CDR3 is 14 residues long. Losses at the gene ends were 6 bases for V and 7 bases for J; bases not matched to a gene: 6. CDR1 and CDR2 from the germline V gene are MNHEY and SVGAGI.

The chain has TRBV29-1 and TRBJ1-5; 10 bases match TRBD1. V gave up 4 bases and J gave up 2 bases; unmatched junction bases: 2. Germline V gene lookup returns CDR1 SQVTM and CDR2 ANQGSEA. The CDR3 runs 14 residues. The CDR3 sequence: CSVGQGAGNQPQHF. Here the CDR3 DNA reads TGCAGCGTTGGACAGGGGGCTGGCAATCAGCCCCAGCATTTT.

The V call is TRBV4-2, the J call TRBJ2-3, with D maybe TRBD2 (6 bases). This CDR3 is 13 amino acids long. The germline gives CDR1 LGHNA, CDR2 YNFKEQ. Trimming cost V 5 bases and J 3 bases, with 9 bases left between them. The CDR3 bases are TGTGCCAGCAGCACCGGGAGAACAGATACGCAGTATTTT. Translating it yields CASSTGRTDTQYF.

The rearrangement uses TRBV7-2 and TRBJ1-3; no clear D. The CDR3 covers 16 residues. V lost 1 base and J 2 bases, leaving 12 bases between the germline ends. CDR1 and CDR2 from the germline V gene are SGHTA and FQGNSA. As DNA, the CDR3 is TGTGCCAGCAGCTTAGTGGGAGGCCGCACTGGAAACACCATATATTTT. Translation: CASSLVGGRTGNTIYF.

V usage is TRBV11-2 and J usage is TRBJ1-2, with D possibly TRBD1 on 5 matching bases. The germline gives CDR1 SGHAT, CDR2 FQNNGV. The length of the CDR3 is 16 residues. V was pared by 5 bases and J by 7 bases, with 23 bases between. CDR3 sequence: CASSPPEGPGMSGYTF. The CDR3 DNA is TGTGCCAGCAGCCCCCCGGAGGGGCCAGGGATGAGTGGCTACACCTTC.

This rearrangement joins TRBV18 to TRBJ1-4, with D hard to call. V lost 3 bases and J lost 9, with 20 bases in between. Germline V gives CDR1 KGHSH, CDR2 LQKENI. CDR3 length equals 16 residues. In DNA, the CDR3 is TGTGCCAGCTCACCTGTGACAAGAACAACCACTCAAAAACTGTTTTTT. Translated, it gives CASSPVTRTTTQKLFF.

The rearrangement uses TRBV7-2 and TRBJ2-3, with a weak D call TRBD2 (6 bases). CDR1 SGHTA and CDR2 FQGNSA come from the germline V gene. V was cut by 7 bases and J by 4 bases, with 18 bases left in between. This CDR3 has 15 residues. The CDR3 sequence is CASNIAAQRSDTQYF. CDR3 in DNA: TGTGCCAGCAACATAGCGGCCCAGAGGTCAGATACGCAGTATTTT.

The chain joins TRBV5-4 to TRBJ2-5; no clear D gene. CDR1 is SGHNT, CDR2 YYREEE, per germline (reference sequence). The CDR3 extends over 15 amino acids. With 0 bases removed from V and 3 bases from J, the gap between germline ends came to 12 bases. The CDR3 is CASSLVQTGKETQYF. CDR3 nucleotides: TGTGCCAGCAGCTTGGTACAGACCGGTAAAGAGACCCAGTACTTC.

V usage is TRBV7-2 and J usage is TRBJ2-1; 13 bases line up with TRBD2. CDR3 length: 16 amino acids. CDR1 is SGHTA, CDR2 FQGNSA, per germline. J gave up 9 bases and V 3 bases, and 8 bases lay outside the gene matches. DNA of the CDR3: TGTGCCAGCAGCTTCCGGACTAGCGGGAGATTCACTGAGCAGTTCTTC. Its translation is CASSFRTSGRFTEQFF. Full variable domain (remainder filled in from reference TRBV7-2 and TRBJ2-1): GAGVSQSPSNKVTEKGKDVELRCDPISGHTALYWYRQSLGQGLEFLIYFQGNSAPDKSGLPSDRFSAERTGGSVSTLTIQRTQQEDSAVYLCASSFRTSGRFTEQFFGPGTRLTVL.

The genes are TRBV7-4 and TRBJ2-1, with D uncertain. CDR3 length: 17 amino acids. V lost 2 bases and J lost 4, with 18 bases in between. Per germline, CDR1 SGHVT and CDR2 SQSDAQ. Here the CDR3 reads CASSLLLRRGEYNEQFF. Written as DNA, the CDR3 is TGTGCCAGCAGCTTATTGCTACGGCGCGGTGAATACAATGAGCAGTTCTTC.

This clone was seen a single time. The rearrangement joins TRBV5-3 to TRBJ1-2; possible D gene TRBD1, 6 bases. TRBV5-3 is given ORF status, its function remaining uncertain. This CDR3 has 18 amino acids. V was shortened by 1 base and J by 8 bases, with 27 bases between the two germline ends. CDR3 protein: CARSLLTRGTNREGGYTF. The CDR3, as DNA: TGTGCCAGAAGCTTGTTAACTAGGGGGACGAATAGGGAAGGCGGCTACACCTTC.

This clone was detected a few times. The V gene is TRBV10-1, the J gene TRBJ2-7, with a tentative D call TRBD1 (7 bases). Germline V gene data show CDR1 as WNHNN and CDR2 as SYGVQD (reference sequence). V lost 6 bases and J 1 base, leaving 16 bases between the germline ends. This CDR3 has 15 residues. For the CDR3, the DNA is TGCGCCAGCAGCCCCAGGGGGACTCCTTCCTACGAGCAGTACTTC. Its translation is CASSPRGTPSYEQYF.